These 27 T cell receptor beta chains were sequenced from one sample in a study of blood T cell repertoires in COVID-19. TCRdb keeps only in-frame clones here, not all; method: immunoSEQ multiplex PCR. The data show 110,000 to 150,000 clones, with 80% seen just once and approximately 5% held by the top ten. Sequenced input: peripheral blood. Every receptor here comes from a woman between 50 and 59 years old with acute or convalescent COVID-19.

J is TRBJ1-2 and V is TRBV12-3 or TRBV12-4; D possibly corresponds to TRBD1 (6 bases). V lost 2 bases and J lost 4, with 8 bases in between. The CDR3 has 13 amino acids. The CDR3 is CASSLQDSYGYTF. In nucleotides, the CDR3 is TGTGCCAGCAGTTTACAGGACAGCTATGGCTACACCTTC.

Comments on this clone: At one of its ends the junction is not consistent with the germline gene, which may arise from a read error. The chain joins TRBV6-5 to TRBJ1-5, with D possibly TRBD1 on 5 matching bases. The CDR3 runs 13 residues. Germline lookup yields CDR1 MNHEY and CDR2 SVGAGI. CDR3 coding DNA: TGTGCCAGCAGAAAGGGGATCAATGAGCCCCAGCATTTT. Residues: CASRKGINEPQHF.

CDR3 nucleotide sequence: TGTGCCAGCAGTGAAGCCGGGGTCATGAATCAGCCCCAGCATTTT. Translation: CASSEAGVMNQPQHF. The chain combines TRBV6-1 with TRBJ1-5; no reliable D call. The CDR3 covers 15 residues. V lost 0 bases, J lost 4 bases, and 10 bases lay in between. The germline CDR1 and CDR2 sequences are MNHNS and SASEGT.

V is TRBV7-3 and J is TRBJ1-6; 9 nucleotides match TRBD1. J lost 7 bases, V lost 6 bases, and 4 bases had no gene match. Germline assignment: CDR1 SGHTA and CDR2 FQGTGA. CDR3 size: 14 residues. CDR3 coding DNA: TGTGCCAGCAGTCGAGGACAGGGGAATTCACCCCTCCACTTT. It is translated as CASSRGQGNSPLHF. The variable domain in full, completed from reference TRBV7-3 and TRBJ1-6, reads GAGVSQTPSNKVTEKGKYVELRCDPISGHTALYWYRQSLGQGPEFLIYFQGTGAADDSGLPNDRFFAVRPEGSVSTLKIQRTERGDSAVYLCASSRGQGNSPLHFGNGTRLTVT.

The V call is TRBV9, the J call TRBJ2-7; D ambiguous. The CDR3 runs 14 residues. Trimming pared 0 bases from V and 0 bases from J, leaving 7 bases between. Germline values: CDR1 SGDLS, CDR2 YYNGEE. CDR3 loop: CASSVDTYSYEQYF. CDR3 in DNA: TGTGCCAGCAGCGTAGATACTTACTCCTACGAGCAGTACTTC.

This clone occurred once. One end of the junction varies from germline; a read error may be responsible. The genes are TRBV29-1 and TRBJ1-2; possible D gene TRBD1, 5 bases. CDR3 length: 11 amino acids. Germline CDR1 reads SQVTM; CDR2 reads ANQGSEA. This CDR3 is CSVEQGRGRHF. The CDR3 bases are TGCAGCGTTGAACAGGGTCGCGGAAGGCACTTC.

CDR3 nucleotide sequence: TGTGCCAGTAGTATCAGTCCGTTCTCTGGAAACACCATATATTTT. This encodes CASSISPFSGNTIYF. The rearrangement links TRBV19 to TRBJ1-3; D remains unclear. This CDR3 region has 15 residues. Germline V gene lookup returns CDR1 LNHDA and CDR2 SQIVND (reference sequence). V lost 3 bases and J lost 0, with 9 bases in between.

CDR3 in DNA: TGTGCCAGCAGCCATGGGACAGGGGATCAGCCCCAGCATTTT. Translation gives CASSHGTGDQPQHF. The V and J genes are TRBV4-2 and TRBJ1-5; 10 bases agree with TRBD1. Germline V lookup: CDR1 LGHNA, CDR2 YNFKEQ. Trimming took 3 bases from V and 5 from J; bases not matched to a gene: 1. CDR3 length equals 14 residues.

The chain recombines TRBV27 with TRBJ1-2; D unresolved. The CDR3 runs 17 residues. V gave up 6 bases and J gave up 2 bases, with 22 bases separating them. Germline lookup yields CDR1 MNHEY and CDR2 SMNVEV (reference sequence). For the CDR3, the DNA is TGTGCCAGCAGCCTCACGCCTTCGCGGGAGATCAACTATGGCTACACCTTC. Protein product: CASSLTPSREINYGYTF.

The gene calls are TRBV7-8 and TRBJ2-2; TRBD1 is a possible D gene (6 bases). The CDR3 runs 14 residues. CDR1 SGHVS and CDR2 FQNEAQ come from the germline V gene. V was shortened by 5 bases and J by 5 bases, with 12 bases between the two germline ends. The CDR3 sequence is CASSPGQRTGELFF. The CDR3 nucleotides read TGTGCCAGCAGCCCCGGACAGAGGACCGGGGAGCTGTTTTTT.

This chain uses TRBV20-1 with TRBJ2-5, with a weak D call TRBD2 (6 bases). CDR3 length equals 11 residues. Germline assignment: CDR1 DFQATT and CDR2 SNEGSKA (reference sequence). V was shortened by 5 bases and J by 3 bases, with 7 bases between the two germline ends. CDR3 DNA: TGCAGTGCTTGGACTAAAGAGACCCAGTACTTC. Amino acid sequence: CSAWTKETQYF.

The chain links TRBV10-3 to TRBJ2-7, with 7 bases matching TRBD1. Germline trimming cut 8 bases from V and 4 bases from J; bases unmatched to any gene: 8. The CDR3 is made up of 13 amino acids. Germline CDR1 ENHRY, CDR2 SYGVKD. Here the CDR3 DNA reads TGTGCCATCTCCGGGACAGAGGGATACGAGCAGTACTTC. Amino acids: CAISGTEGYEQYF.

This chain links TRBV21-1 with TRBJ2-1; the listed D gene, TRBD2, was not tested against the DNA. TRBV21-1 is noted as a pseudogene. This CDR3 contains 16 residues. CDR3 loop: CASSGRTLSSYNEQFF. The CDR3 nucleotides read TGTGCCAGCAGCGGCCGGACTCTTAGCTCCTACAATGAGCAGTTCTTC.

This clone was counted a single time. The V and J genes are TRBV18 and TRBJ1-4; no clear D gene. Germline CDR1 and CDR2: KGHSH and LQKENI. The CDR3 spans 15 residues. V shed 0 bases and J shed 5 bases, with 10 bases lying between them. The CDR3 coding sequence is TGTGCCAGCTCACCACCCTCCCTGACAAATGAAAAACTGTTTTTT. It yields the protein CASSPPSLTNEKLFF. The full variable domain, rest sourced from reference TRBV18 and TRBJ1-4, is NAGVMQNPRHLVRRRGQEARLRCSPMKGHSHVYWYRQLPEEGLKFMVYLQKENIIDESGMPKERFSAEFPKEGPSILRIQQVVRGDSAAYFCASSPPSLTNEKLFFGSGTQLSVL.

The chain joins TRBV30 to TRBJ2-3, with D unresolved. Germline V gene lookup returns CDR1 GTSNPN and CDR2 SVGIG (reference sequence). Trimming shortened V by 3 bases and J by 2 bases, and 12 bases separated the two germline ends. The length of the CDR3 is 14 residues. The CDR3 sequence: CAWRITVNTDTQYF. CDR3 nucleotides: TGTGCCTGGAGGATAACAGTTAACACAGATACGCAGTATTTT.

This rearrangement joins TRBV5-6 to TRBJ2-1, with D perhaps matching TRBD1 (6 bases). There are 11 residues in the CDR3. From germline, CDR1 is SGHDT and CDR2 YYEEEE. The V gene lost 7 bases and the J gene lost 9 bases, with 11 bases spanning the gap. The CDR3 DNA follows: TGTGCCAGCTCCTACAGGGCTGAGCAGTTCTTC. Encoded protein: CASSYRAEQFF.

The chain couples TRBV5-1 to TRBJ1-3; D gene unclear. V was pared by 4 bases and J by 1 base, with 12 bases between. Germline lookup yields CDR1 SGHRS and CDR2 YFSETQ. The CDR3 covers 15 residues. The CDR3 sequence is CASSPRVGSGNTIYF. CDR3 sequence (DNA): TGCGCCAGCAGCCCGCGGGTTGGGTCTGGAAACACCATATATTTT.

This clone appeared a single time. The CDR3, as DNA: TGTGCCAGTAGTTCCCCCCCGGGCGAGCAGTACTTC. Translating it yields CASSSPPGEQYF. The chain recombines TRBV19 with TRBJ2-7; D is undetermined. CDR1 and CDR2 from the germline V gene are LNHDA and SQIVND (reference sequence). The CDR3 totals 12 residues. The V gene lost 5 bases and the J gene lost 6 bases, with 11 bases spanning the gap.

This clone was recorded only once. The rearrangement uses TRBV6-2 or TRBV6-3 and TRBJ2-1; TRBD2 matches at 7 bases. V trimming: 2 bases; J trimming: 10 bases; junction bases outside the gene matches: 20. CDR1 MNHEY and CDR2 SVGEGT come from the germline V gene. The length of the CDR3 is 18 residues. The CDR3 DNA reads TGTGCCAGCAGTTACGGGAGCGGGCCGGGACTACCACGGTTGGAGCAGTTCTTC. Its translation is CASSYGSGPGLPRLEQFF.

This rearrangement joins TRBV18 to TRBJ2-2, with TRBD2 identical over 12 bases. J lost 1 base, V lost 6 bases, and 9 bases had no gene match. This CDR3 region has 18 residues. CDR1 is KGHSH and CDR2 is LQKENI in the germline V gene. The CDR3: CASSFDRGLAGNTGELFF. The CDR3 DNA reads TGTGCCAGCTCCTTCGACAGGGGACTAGCGGGGAACACCGGGGAGCTGTTTTTT.

J is TRBJ1-2 and V is TRBV19, with a tentative D call TRBD1 (6 bases). Germline lookup yields CDR1 LNHDA and CDR2 SQIVND (reference sequence). The V end was cut by 5 bases, the J end by 7 bases, with 14 bases between. The CDR3 consists of 13 residues. CDR3: CASSVQGGLGYTF. The CDR3, as DNA: TGTGCCAGTAGTGTACAGGGCGGGCTTGGCTACACCTTC.

CDR3 sequence: CASSARQGNTIYF. The CDR3 DNA is TGTGCCAGCAGCGCCAGACAGGGAAACACCATATATTTT. The chain links TRBV7-2 to TRBJ1-3, with D possibly TRBD1 on 5 matching bases. V was cut by 5 bases and J by 4 bases, with 9 bases left in between. This CDR3 has 13 amino acids. Germline V CDR1 and CDR2: SGHTA, FQGNSA.

The chain employs TRBV6-5 and TRBJ1-4; unclear D gene. Germline CDR1 reads MNHEY; CDR2 reads SVGAGI. This CDR3 contains 12 residues. The V gene lost 9 bases and the J gene lost 0 bases, with 5 bases spanning the gap. The CDR3 nucleotides read TGTGCCAGTCAATCAACTAATGAAAAACTGTTTTTT. It encodes CASQSTNEKLFF.

As DNA, the CDR3 is TGTGCCAGCAGTGACGTCCCGGGAAGGAACTATGGCTACACCTTC. Amino acids: CASSDVPGRNYGYTF. This rearrangement joins TRBV6-4 to TRBJ1-2; D call uncertain. The CDR3 extends over 15 amino acids. V was cut by 2 bases and J by 2 bases, with 12 bases left in between. Germline V gene lookup returns CDR1 MRHNA and CDR2 SNTAGT.

This clone showed up just once. The chain uses TRBV6-1 and TRBJ2-2, with TRBD2 identical over 9 bases. V was clipped by 4 bases and J by 0 bases; unmatched bases: 3. The CDR3 has 16 residues. Germline V gives CDR1 MNHNS, CDR2 SASEGT. This chain's CDR3 is CASSAGLASNTGELFF. As DNA, the CDR3 is TGTGCCAGCAGTGCGGGACTAGCTTCGAACACCGGGGAGCTGTTTTTT.

The chain has TRBV5-6 and TRBJ1-5, with D possibly TRBD1 on 5 matching bases. Germline V gene sequence: CDR1 SGHDT, CDR2 YYEEEE. V dropped 5 bases and J dropped 2 bases, with 14 bases sitting between them. This CDR3 is 15 amino acids long. CDR3 bases: TGTGCCAGCAGTTCAATGTGGGGCGGCAATCAGCCCCAGCATTTT. Its protein product is CASSSMWGGNQPQHF.

This clone came up a few times. The chain uses TRBV5-1 and TRBJ1-5; no clear D gene. Germline V lookup: CDR1 SGHRS, CDR2 YFSETQ. V shed 5 bases and J shed 0 bases, with 6 bases lying between them. The length of the CDR3 is 13 residues. The DNA for the CDR3 is TGCGCCAGCAGACTAAATAGCAATCAGCCCCAGCATTTT. This sequence encodes CASRLNSNQPQHF.